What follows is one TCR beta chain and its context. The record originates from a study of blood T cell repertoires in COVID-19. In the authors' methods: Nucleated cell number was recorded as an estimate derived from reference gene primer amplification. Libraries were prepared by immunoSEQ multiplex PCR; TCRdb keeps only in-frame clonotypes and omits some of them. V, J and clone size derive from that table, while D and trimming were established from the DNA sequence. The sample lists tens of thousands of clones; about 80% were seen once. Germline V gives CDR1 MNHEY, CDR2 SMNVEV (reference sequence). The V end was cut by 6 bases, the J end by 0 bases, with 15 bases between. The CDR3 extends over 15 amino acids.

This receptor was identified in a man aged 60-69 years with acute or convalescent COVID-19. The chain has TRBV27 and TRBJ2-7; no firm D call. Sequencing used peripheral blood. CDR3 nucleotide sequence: TGTGCCAGCAGCCCTCTTTCCGCCGGCTCCTACGAGCAGTACTTC. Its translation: CASSPLSAGSYEQYF.